This record covers a single TCR beta chain. Its antigen is unknown. Each sample yielded roughly 9.3 x 10^4 assayed TCR templates. TCRdb's copy holds only in-frame clones and misses some; the assay was immunoSEQ multiplex PCR. The sample holds 85,000 or so clones, roughly 94% seen once. This record comes from a study of siplizumab effects on memory and regulatory T cells. Study-level results: Naive T cells seemed more diverse than memory cells and seemed major alloresponse contributors. No functional test confirmed suppression by proliferating siplizumab-culture Tregs.

The CDR3 totals 15 residues. Germline CDR1 and CDR2: SGHAT and FQNNGV. Trimming cost V 2 bases and J 7 bases, with 14 bases left between them. The J gene is TRBJ2-2, the V gene TRBV11-2; a possible D gene is TRBD1 (6 bases). This receptor was identified in a human donor in good health. Input material: CD8+ T cells sorted from blood. The CDR3 loop reads CASSLPQGISGELFF. In DNA form, the CDR3 reads TGTGCCAGCAGCTTACCTCAGGGGATCAGCGGGGAGCTGTTTTTT.